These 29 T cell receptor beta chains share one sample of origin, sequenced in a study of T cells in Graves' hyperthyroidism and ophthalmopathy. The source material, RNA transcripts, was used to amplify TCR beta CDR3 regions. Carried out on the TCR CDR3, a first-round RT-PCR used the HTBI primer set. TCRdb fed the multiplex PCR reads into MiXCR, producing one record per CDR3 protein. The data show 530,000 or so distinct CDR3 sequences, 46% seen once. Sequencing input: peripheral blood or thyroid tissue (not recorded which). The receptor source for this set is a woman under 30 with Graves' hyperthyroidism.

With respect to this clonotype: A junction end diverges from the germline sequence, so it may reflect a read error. The CDR3 loop reads CASRRAENAEAFF. In DNA form, the CDR3 reads TGTGCCAGCAGGAGGGCGGAGAACGCTGAGGCTTTCTTT. The rearrangement uses TRBV2 and TRBJ1-1; D remains ambiguous. This CDR3 has 13 residues. Germline values: CDR1 SNHLY, CDR2 FYNNEI.

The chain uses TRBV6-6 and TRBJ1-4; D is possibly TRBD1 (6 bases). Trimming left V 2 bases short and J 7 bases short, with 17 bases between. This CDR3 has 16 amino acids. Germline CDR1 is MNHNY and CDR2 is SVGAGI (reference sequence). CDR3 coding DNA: TGTGCCAGCAGTTACCCTGAAGGGGGGCGCGTTGAAAAACTGTTTTTT. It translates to CASSYPEGGRVEKLFF.

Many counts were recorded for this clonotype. Here the CDR3 DNA reads TGCAGTGCTACGGCAGGCAATCAGCCCCAGCATTTT. Protein sequence: CSATAGNQPQHF. This rearrangement joins TRBV20-1 to TRBJ1-5; D remains ambiguous. CDR1 is DFQATT, CDR2 SNEGSKA, per germline (reference sequence). The V end lost 4 bases, the J end lost 2 bases, and 6 bases lay between the germline ends. CDR3 length equals 12 residues.

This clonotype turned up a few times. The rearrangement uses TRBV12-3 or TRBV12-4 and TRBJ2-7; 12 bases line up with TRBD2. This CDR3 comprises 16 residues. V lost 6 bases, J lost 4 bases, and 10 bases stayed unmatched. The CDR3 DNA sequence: TGTGCCAGCAGCCCAGCCGGGACTAGCGGGCGTTACGAGCAGTACTTC. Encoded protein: CASSPAGTSGRYEQYF.

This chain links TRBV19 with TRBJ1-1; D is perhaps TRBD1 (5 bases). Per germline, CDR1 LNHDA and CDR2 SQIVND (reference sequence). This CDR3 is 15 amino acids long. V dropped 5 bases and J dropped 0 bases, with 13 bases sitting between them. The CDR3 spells CASSPNVGVNTEAFF. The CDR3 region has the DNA TGTGCCAGTAGTCCTAACGTGGGGGTGAACACTGAAGCTTTCTTT. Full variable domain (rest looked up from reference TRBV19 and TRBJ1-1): DGGITQSPKYLFRKEGQNVTLSCEQNLNHDAMYWYRQDPGQGLRLIYYSQIVNDFQKGDIAEGYSVSREKKESFPLTVTSAQKNPTAFYLCASSPNVGVNTEAFFGQGTRLTVV.

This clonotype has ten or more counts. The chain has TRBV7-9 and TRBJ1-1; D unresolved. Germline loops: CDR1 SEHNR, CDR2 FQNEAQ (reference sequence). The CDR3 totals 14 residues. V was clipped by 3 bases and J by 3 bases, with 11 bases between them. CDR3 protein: CASSLEGRDTEAFF. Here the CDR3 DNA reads TGTGCCAGCAGCTTGGAGGGTAGAGACACTGAAGCTTTCTTT.

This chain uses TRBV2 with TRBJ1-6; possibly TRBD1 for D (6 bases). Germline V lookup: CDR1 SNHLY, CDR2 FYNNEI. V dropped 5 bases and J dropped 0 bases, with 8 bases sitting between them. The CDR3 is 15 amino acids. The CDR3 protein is CASSKDSSYNSPLHF. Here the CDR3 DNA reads TGTGCCAGCAGTAAGGACAGCTCCTATAATTCACCCCTCCACTTT.

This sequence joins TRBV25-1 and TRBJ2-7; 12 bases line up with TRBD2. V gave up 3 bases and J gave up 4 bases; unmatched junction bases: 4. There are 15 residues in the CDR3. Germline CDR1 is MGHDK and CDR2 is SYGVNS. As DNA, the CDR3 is TGTGCCAGCAGTGACGAAACTAGCGGGGGGTACGAGCAGTACTTC. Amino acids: CASSDETSGGYEQYF.

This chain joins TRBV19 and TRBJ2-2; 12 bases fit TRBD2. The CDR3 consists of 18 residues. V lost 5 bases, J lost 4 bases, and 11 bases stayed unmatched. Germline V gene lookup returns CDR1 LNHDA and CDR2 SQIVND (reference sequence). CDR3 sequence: CASSPSSGRALVTGELFF. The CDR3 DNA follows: TGTGCCAGTAGTCCGTCTAGCGGGAGGGCCCTCGTCACCGGGGAGCTGTTTTTT.

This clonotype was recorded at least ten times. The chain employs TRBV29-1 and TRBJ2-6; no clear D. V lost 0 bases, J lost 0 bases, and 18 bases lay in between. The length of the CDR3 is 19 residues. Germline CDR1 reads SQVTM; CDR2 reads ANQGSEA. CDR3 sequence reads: CSVEEAFKPLSSGANVLTF. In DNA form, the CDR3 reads TGCAGCGTTGAAGAGGCCTTTAAACCCCTTAGCTCTGGGGCCAACGTCCTGACTTTC.

The CDR3 protein is CASRDRETISGANVLTF. CDR3 nucleotides: TGTGCCAGCAGAGACCGGGAAACCATCTCTGGGGCCAACGTCCTGACTTTC. This sequence joins TRBV2 and TRBJ2-6, with D possibly matching TRBD2 (5 bases). This CDR3 has 17 residues. Trimming cost V 6 bases and J 0 bases, with 15 bases left between them. Germline V gene data show CDR1 as SNHLY and CDR2 as FYNNEI.

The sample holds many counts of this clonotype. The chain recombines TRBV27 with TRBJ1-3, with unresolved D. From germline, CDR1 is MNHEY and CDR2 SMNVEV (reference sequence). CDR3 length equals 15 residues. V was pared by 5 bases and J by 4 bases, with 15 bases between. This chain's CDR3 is CASSETPIGGNTIYF. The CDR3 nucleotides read TGTGCCAGCAGTGAAACCCCTATAGGAGGAAACACCATATATTTT.

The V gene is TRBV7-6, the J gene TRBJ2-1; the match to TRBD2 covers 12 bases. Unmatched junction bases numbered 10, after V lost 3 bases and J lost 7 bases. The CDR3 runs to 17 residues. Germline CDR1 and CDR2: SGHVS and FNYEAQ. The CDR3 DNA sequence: TGTGCCAGCAGCTTTGGGGCTAGCGGGAGGGTGGGAAATGAGCAGTTCTTC. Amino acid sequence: CASSFGASGRVGNEQFF.

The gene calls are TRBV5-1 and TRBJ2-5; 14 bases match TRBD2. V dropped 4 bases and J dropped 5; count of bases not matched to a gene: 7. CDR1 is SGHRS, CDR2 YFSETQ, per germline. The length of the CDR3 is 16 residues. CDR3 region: CASSKGTSGSRETQYF. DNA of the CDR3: TGCGCCAGCAGCAAAGGGACTAGCGGGAGTAGGGAGACCCAGTACTTC. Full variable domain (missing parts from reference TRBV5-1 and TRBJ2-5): KAGVTQTPRYLIKTRGQQVTLSCSPISGHRSVSWYQQTPGQGLQFLFEYFSETQRNKGNFPGRFSGRQFSNSRSEMNVSTLELGDSALYLCASSKGTSGSRETQYFGPGTRLLVL.

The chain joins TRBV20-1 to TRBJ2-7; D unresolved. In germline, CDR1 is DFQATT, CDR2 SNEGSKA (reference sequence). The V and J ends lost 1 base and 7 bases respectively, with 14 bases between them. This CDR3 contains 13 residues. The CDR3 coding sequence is TGCAGTGCTAGAGCACACAGTATGGGGGAGCAGTACTTC. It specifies CSARAHSMGEQYF.

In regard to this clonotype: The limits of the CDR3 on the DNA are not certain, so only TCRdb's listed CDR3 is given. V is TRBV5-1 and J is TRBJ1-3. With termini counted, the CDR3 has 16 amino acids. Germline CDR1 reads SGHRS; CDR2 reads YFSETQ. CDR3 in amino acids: CASSLEGVGAGNTVYF.

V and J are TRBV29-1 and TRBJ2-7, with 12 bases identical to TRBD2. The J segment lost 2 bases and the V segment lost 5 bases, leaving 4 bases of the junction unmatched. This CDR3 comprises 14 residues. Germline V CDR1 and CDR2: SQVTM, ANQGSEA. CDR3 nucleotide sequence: TGCAGCGTTTCGGGACTAGCGGGTACCTACGAGCAGTACTTC. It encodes CSVSGLAGTYEQYF.

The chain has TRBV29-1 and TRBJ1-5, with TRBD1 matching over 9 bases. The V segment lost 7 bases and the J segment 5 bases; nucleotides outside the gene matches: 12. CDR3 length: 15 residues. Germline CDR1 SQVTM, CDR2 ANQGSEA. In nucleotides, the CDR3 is TGCAGCGCTAGACAGGGGGGCGGTCGCGATCAGCCCCAGCATTTT. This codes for CSARQGGGRDQPQHF.

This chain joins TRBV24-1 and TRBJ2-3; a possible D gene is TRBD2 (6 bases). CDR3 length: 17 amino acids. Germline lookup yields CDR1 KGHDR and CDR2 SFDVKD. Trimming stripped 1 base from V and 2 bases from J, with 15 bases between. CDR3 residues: CATSDFSKASDTDTQYF. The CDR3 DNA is TGTGCCACCAGTGATTTTAGTAAAGCTAGCGACACAGATACGCAGTATTTT.

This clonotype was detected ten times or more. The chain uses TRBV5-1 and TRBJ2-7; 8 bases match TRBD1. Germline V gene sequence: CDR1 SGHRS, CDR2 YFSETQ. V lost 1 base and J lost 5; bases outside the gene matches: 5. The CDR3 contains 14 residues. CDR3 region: CASSLLQGANEQYF. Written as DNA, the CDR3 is TGCGCCAGCAGCTTGTTGCAGGGGGCCAACGAGCAGTACTTC.

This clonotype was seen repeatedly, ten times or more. CDR3 region: CASSLFVGLETQYF. The CDR3 coding sequence is TGTGCCAGCAGCTTATTTGTGGGGTTGGAGACCCAGTACTTC. The genes are TRBV7-7 and TRBJ2-5; no definite D call. The CDR3 is 14 amino acids. The germline V gene encodes CDR1 SSHAT and CDR2 FNYEAQ (reference sequence). The ends were cut back, 2 bases at V and 5 bases at J, with 12 bases in the middle.

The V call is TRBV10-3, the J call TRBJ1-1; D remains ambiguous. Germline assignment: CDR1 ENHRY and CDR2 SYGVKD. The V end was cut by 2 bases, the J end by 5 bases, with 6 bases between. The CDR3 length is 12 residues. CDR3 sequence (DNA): TGTGCCATCAGTGAGCCCCCAACTGAAGCTTTCTTT. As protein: CAISEPPTEAFF.

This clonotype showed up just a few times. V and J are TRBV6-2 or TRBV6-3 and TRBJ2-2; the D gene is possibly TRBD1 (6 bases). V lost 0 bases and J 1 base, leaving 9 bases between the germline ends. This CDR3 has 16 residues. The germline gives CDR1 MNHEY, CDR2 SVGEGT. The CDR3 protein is CASSYSQGLNTGELFF. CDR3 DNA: TGTGCCAGCAGTTACTCGCAGGGGCTGAACACCGGGGAGCTGTTTTTT.

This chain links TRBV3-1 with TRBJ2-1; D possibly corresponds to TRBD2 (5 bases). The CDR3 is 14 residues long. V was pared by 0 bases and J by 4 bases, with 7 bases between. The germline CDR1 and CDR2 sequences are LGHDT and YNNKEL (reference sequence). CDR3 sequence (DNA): TGTGCCAGCAGCCAAGAAGGAGGATACAATGAGCAGTTCTTC. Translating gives CASSQEGGYNEQFF.

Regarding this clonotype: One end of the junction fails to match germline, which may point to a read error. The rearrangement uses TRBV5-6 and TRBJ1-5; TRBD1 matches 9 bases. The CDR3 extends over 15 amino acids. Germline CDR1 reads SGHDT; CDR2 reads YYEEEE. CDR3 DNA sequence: TGTGCCAACAGCTTAGGGACAGGGTACAATCAGCCCCAGCATTTT. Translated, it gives CANSLGTGYNQPQHF.

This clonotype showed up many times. CDR3 coding DNA: TGTGCCAGCAGCTTTTGGGGAAGGGCCACTGAAGCTTTCTTT. Its translation: CASSFWGRATEAFF. The chain combines TRBV5-6 with TRBJ1-1; unclear D gene. Germline loops: CDR1 SGHDT, CDR2 YYEEEE. The V and J ends lost 2 bases and 4 bases respectively, with 12 bases between them. The CDR3 runs 14 residues.

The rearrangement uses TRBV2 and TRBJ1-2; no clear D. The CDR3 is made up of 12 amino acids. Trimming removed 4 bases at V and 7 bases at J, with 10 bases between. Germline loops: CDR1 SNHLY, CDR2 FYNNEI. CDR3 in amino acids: CASSAGVGGYTF. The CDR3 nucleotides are TGTGCCAGCAGTGCTGGGGTCGGTGGCTACACCTTC.

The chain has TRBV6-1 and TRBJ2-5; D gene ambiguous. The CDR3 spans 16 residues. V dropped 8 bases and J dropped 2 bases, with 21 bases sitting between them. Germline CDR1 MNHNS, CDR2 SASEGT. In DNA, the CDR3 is TGTGCCAGCTCACCCGACTCCCGAGCAGGACAAGAGACCCAGTACTTC. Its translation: CASSPDSRAGQETQYF.

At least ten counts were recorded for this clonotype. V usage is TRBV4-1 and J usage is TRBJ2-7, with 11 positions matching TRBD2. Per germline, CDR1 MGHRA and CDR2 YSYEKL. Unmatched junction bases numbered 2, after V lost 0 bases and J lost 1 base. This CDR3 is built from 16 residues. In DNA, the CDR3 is TGCGCCAGCAGCCAAGATCTAGCGGGAGGATCCTACGAGCAGTACTTC. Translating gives CASSQDLAGGSYEQYF.